This T cell receptor beta chain was identified in a study of regulatory T cells in long-lasting Graves disease (dated by TCRdb to the early 2020s). For the study in its entirety: Persistent Graves' disease was defined as persistently positive TSH receptor autoantibodies together with antithyroid drug treatment for over 5 years. Patients with persistent Graves' disease were compared with patients with newly diagnosed Graves' disease using TCR sequencing and RNA sequencing of peripheral blood. Persistent Graves' disease patients in the clinical cohort had taken antithyroid drugs for around 11 years on average. The study was registered as a clinical trial and conducted in China. A total of some 35 samples underwent TCR sequencing: some 13 from persistent and roughly 20 from newly diagnosed Graves' disease patients.

What the work shows at the level of the full study, not this receptor alone: Only the TCR beta chain was sequenced and analyzed. Preferential use of TRBV28, TRBJ1-2 and TRBJ2-5 was observed in persistent disease, whereas TRBV20-1 and TRBJ2-1 were favored in newly diagnosed disease. Patients with persistent disease shared more public clonotypes (around 2,500) than newly diagnosed patients did (approximately 990). Lower TCR Shannon entropy and fewer highly expanded clones were observed in persistent Graves' disease patients than in newly diagnosed patients, which suggested clonal expansion. The study examined only peripheral blood because the primary lesion, thyroid tissue, could not be accessed. As a limitation, the authors acknowledged that the small sample size may reduce accuracy.

Taken from the germline V gene, the CDR1 and CDR2 loops are SGHVS and FNYEAQ. The CDR3 goes from the cysteine to the phenylalanine over 14 residues. Of the read, only the CDR3 DNA is kept; its 42 bases are in frame from base 1. V and J are truncated by 1 base and 7 bases respectively, leaving an intervening sequence of 13 bases. The sample's time point label, decoded: persistent/refractory GD, antithyroid drugs over 5 years with positive TRAb. For both TCR sequencing and RNA sequencing, RNA was extracted from PBMCs in TRIzol. Graves' disease was diagnosed according to American Thyroid Association guidelines. Patients for the study were recruited at an endocrinology department in Xi'an, China. From each patient, roughly 9 milliliters of peripheral blood was collected into an EDTA anticoagulant tube. Ficoll Paque Plus density gradient separation was used to isolate PBMCs, and no additional T cell sorting was done. An Agilent 2100 Bioanalyzer and agarose gel were used to check RNA quality, and a NanoDrop 2000 was used to measure RNA concentration.

The library was generated by multiplex PCR. This sample was sequenced with an Illumina HiSeq 4000. To build TCR beta libraries, CDR3 regions were amplified by Arm-PCR using iRepertoire HTBI primers. Before sequencing, the PCR products underwent gel purification. The authors' pipeline ran thus. Gene usage analysis of CDR3 amino acid clonotypes used the 62 TRBV and about 15 TRBJ segments found across samples. Filtered high-quality paired reads were merged into contigs using COPE and FqMerger. Contigs were aligned with BLAST to IMGT TRBV, TRBD and TRBJ reference genes, and CDR3 was defined per IMGT. Highly expanded clones were defined as clonotypes with a frequency above 0.1%. Shannon entropy was used to measure repertoire diversity, and the Gini coefficient was used to measure V-J evenness. A clonotype found in more than one individual was treated as public. TCRdb redid the processing of the public reads, applying fastp at Q25 and MiXCR, and retained in-frame beta chains. Identical CDR3 proteins give one entry, which carries the most common genes and DNA. These V and J calls derive from TCRdb rather than the authors' analysis. Present in this sample are under 450,000 distinct CDR3 sequences, roughly a quarter of which were seen just once. Of the sample, about a quarter falls within the top ten clones.

This clonotype was detected ten times or more. The antigen this receptor binds is unknown. The sample holds no much larger clone one base away, and base qualities are not on file. Specimen: peripheral blood mononuclear cells (PBMCs), collected when the disease was refractory, from a patient treated with antithyroid drugs. The V and J segments used are TRBV7-6 and TRBJ2-5; confidence is insufficient to name the D gene. This clonotype originated in a female donor with Graves disease. In nucleotide form, the sequence is TGTGCCAGCAGCTTAGGAGTAGGGATCGGGACCCAGTACTTC. It translates as CASSLGVGIGTQYF.